Sequencing of this T cell receptor beta chain was carried out in a study of human T cells and chemical hapten exposure. This clonotype was recorded at least ten times. TCRdb used MiXCR to reprocess the RACE reads, holding one entry per CDR3 protein. Among around 120,000 distinct CDR3 sequences, roughly an eighth were seen once, and the ten largest hold about 0.9%. The CDR3 spans 12 residues. Germline-derived CDR1 and CDR2 are WSHSY and SAAADI. Trimming left V 7 bases short and J 1 base short, with 4 bases between. Indicated time point: patch test 1, 2 weeks after DPC sensitization. Described treatment: therapeutic diphenylcyclopropenone sensitization with weekly scalp DPC.

This clonotype originated in a man aged 18 to 29 with alopecia areata. Some clones in this sample may be carry-over from other donors' samples. This specimen consisted of whole blood, obtained in connection with sensitization to the hapten diphenylcyclopropenone (DPC). V usage is TRBV10-2 and J usage is TRBJ2-2; D call uncertain. CDR3 protein: CASIKNTGELFF. The CDR3 region has the DNA TGCGCCAGCATCAAGAACACCGGGGAGCTGTTTTTT.